This TCR beta chain came from a study of blood T cells in healthy people across ages. Study-wide context: Template-switching capture recovered about one barcoded beta molecule per two T cells.

Next came a second PCR, run for about 6 to 11 cycles, which used a sample-barcoded 5' primer along with a J-beta primer mix. A template-switch adaptor with 12 random nucleotides tagged each cDNA molecule. TCRdb reanalysed the 5' RACE reads using MiXCR and keeps one entry per CDR3 protein. This repertoire shows about 720,000 distinct CDR3 sequences, about 25% found once; its top ten account for roughly 3.5%. The CDR3 runs 13 residues. Trimming removed 3 bases from V and 5 bases from J, with 9 bases in between. Germline CDR1 is MDHEN and CDR2 is SYDVKM. These sequences were also reported in another study, on T cells of mothers and their children. From that report: Slightly higher overlap, not significant, was seen in related mother-child pairs than in unrelated pairs.

The TCR comes from a boy younger than 18 in good health. The chain links TRBV28 to TRBJ2-3; TRBD2 is a possible D gene (6 bases). Sequenced sample: blood. CDR3: CASSFPGVDTQYF. Here the CDR3 DNA reads TGTGCCAGCAGTTTTCCGGGGGTAGATACGCAGTATTTT.